The sequence of this T cell receptor beta chain was determined in a study of T-cell reconstitution after alpha-beta-depleted transplantation in children. It was with unique molecular identifiers that the TCRbeta library was prepared. Each CDR3 protein is one row after TCRdb ran MiXCR on the PCR reads. The sample holds around 87,000 distinct CDR3 sequences, roughly 8.3% seen once. This CDR3 region has 14 residues. V was trimmed by 6 bases and J by 1 base, leaving 10 bases between them. This clonotype was detected ten times or more. Sample: PBMCs from the stem cell graft donor, taken from the stem cell graft. This TCR derives from a human donor who donated a stem cell graft to a child with congenital amegakaryocytic thrombocytopenia. This chain uses TRBV12-3 or TRBV12-4 with TRBJ1-5; a possible D gene is TRBD1 (5 bases). For the CDR3, the DNA is TGTGCCAGCAGCCAGGGACGGAGCAATCAGCCCCAGCATTTT. Amino acid sequence: CASSQGRSNQPQHF.